The rows below give T cell receptor beta chains drawn from one sample of a study of blood T cell repertoires in COVID-19. Method: immunoSEQ multiplex PCR; TCRdb's copy keeps in-frame clones and lacks some. The sample has about 160,000 clones; 82% are singletons. The source material was peripheral blood. The origin of the receptors is a woman in her thirties or forties with COVID-19, enrolled during active disease. Both conserved end residues are part of each CDR3. Fields, in order: J gene, V gene, D gene, clone size, CDR3 DNA, CDR3 protein. A D gene is named only where the DNA matches it firmly. Clone sizes are given selectively: once, few, many, or a class where the clone is expanded.

TRBJ2-4	TRBV23-1	NA	once	TGCGCCAGCAGTCCAGACTGGGGAGTCCACATTCAGTACTTC	CASSPDWGVHIQYF
TRBJ2-1	TRBV5-6	NA	NA	TGTGCCAGCAGCCGTTACAATGAGCAGTTCTTC	CASSRYNEQFF
TRBJ2-5	TRBV6-5	NA	NA	TGTGCCAGCAGCCCCCTCGGCGGGCAAGAGACCCAGTACTTC	CASSPLGGQETQYF
TRBJ1-1	TRBV6-5	NA	NA	TGTGCCAGCAGGGCAGGGATTTTGGACACTGAAGCTTTCTTT	CASRAGILDTEAFF
TRBJ1-6	TRBV2	NA	NA	TGTGCCAGCAGGGGGACAACTAATAATTCACCCCTCCACTTT	CASRGTTNNSPLHF
TRBJ2-3	TRBV27	NA	NA	TGTGCCCTAGCAGATACGCAGTATTTT	CALADTQYF
TRBJ2-2	TRBV6-5	NA	NA	TGTGCCAGCAGTAGGTCACAGATTGGCACCGGGGAGCTGTTTTTT	CASSRSQIGTGELFF
TRBJ1-5	TRBV3-1/TRBV3-2	NA	few	TGTGCCAGCAGCCATACAGGTGATGGTAATCAGCCCCAGCATTTT	CASSHTGDGNQPQHF
TRBJ1-6	TRBV6-2/TRBV6-3	NA	NA	TGTGCCAGCAGTCCCGTACAGAACTTCTATAATTCACCCCTCCACTTT	CASSPVQNFYNSPLHF
TRBJ1-5	TRBV6-5	NA	NA	TGTGCCAGCAGTACATGGAGTAGCAATCAGCCCCAGCATTTT	CASSTWSSNQPQHF
TRBJ2-5	TRBV19	NA	NA	TGTGCCAGTAGTATTAGATCGGGAAACCAAGAGACCCAGTACTTC	CASSIRSGNQETQYF
TRBJ1-5	TRBV30	TRBD1	NA	TGTGCCTGGAGTGCCCAGACAGGGCTCAATCAGCCCCAGCATTTT	CAWSAQTGLNQPQHF
TRBJ2-2	TRBV7-2	TRBD2	NA	TGTGCCAGCAGCTTAGGGGGGGGAGGTTTCCGGGAGCTGTTTTTT	CASSLGGGGFRELFF
TRBJ2-5	TRBV7-3	NA	NA	TGTGCCAGCAGCTTAATCCCTTCGGAGACCCAGTACTTC	CASSLIPSETQYF
TRBJ2-3	TRBV19	TRBD1	few	TGTGCCAGTAATCGAGCGGCAGGGGGAACAGATACGCAGTATTTT	CASNRAAGGTDTQYF
TRBJ1-4	TRBV5-6	TRBD1	NA	TGTGCCAGCAGCCAAAGACAGGGAAGGAATGAAAAACTGTTTTTT	CASSQRQGRNEKLFF
TRBJ1-2	TRBV6-5	NA	NA	TGTGCCAGCAAACCAGAACTAACAGGTGGCTACACCTTC	CASKPELTGGYTF
TRBJ1-2	TRBV3-1/TRBV3-2	TRBD1	NA	TGTGCCAGCAGCCAACAGGGGGCCTATATGAGCTACACCTTC	CASSQQGAYMSYTF
TRBJ1-5	TRBV28	TRBD1	NA	TGTGCCAGCATCACTTCGGGACAGGTAGAGAGGCCCCAGCATTTT	CASITSGQVERPQHF
TRBJ2-5	TRBV19	TRBD2	NA	TGTGCCAGTAGTATATGGCGGGGGAACCAAGAGACCCAGTACTTC	CASSIWRGNQETQYF
TRBJ2-1	TRBV9	TRBD1	NA	TGTGCCAGCAGCGACGGGGTGGGGGACAGGGGCTACAATGAGCAGTTCTTC	CASSDGVGDRGYNEQFF
TRBJ2-5	TRBV19	NA	NA	TGTGCCGTGGGGCTAGCGGAGACCCAGTACTTC	CAVGLAETQYF
TRBJ2-7	TRBV28	NA	many	TGTGCCAGCAGCTTCAACAGGGAGTTCCTTCCCGAGCAGTACTTC	CASSFNREFLPEQYF
TRBJ2-1	TRBV3-1/TRBV3-2	NA	NA	TGTGCCAGCAGCCATAATTGGCGGGAGCAGTTCTTC	CASSHNWREQFF
TRBJ2-7	TRBV6-1	TRBD2	once	TGTGCCAGCAGTGAAATGGTTTTAGGACTAGCGGTCTACGAGCAGTACTTC	CASSEMVLGLAVYEQYF
TRBJ2-7	TRBV3-1/TRBV3-2	TRBD2	NA	TGTGCCAGCAGCCAACTGGTGCGCGGGAGGGCCCTTCTCGAGCAGTACTTC	CASSQLVRGRALLEQYF
TRBJ2-1	TRBV9	NA	NA	TGTGCCAGCAGCGACGACCCTCGGTGGGCTGGGCGTCGGTTCGATGAGCAGTTCTTC	CASSDDPRWAGRRFDEQFF
TRBJ1-2	TRBV15	NA	NA	TGTGCCACCAGCAGAGGGGCGGGGAGGTCCCGAGATGGCTACACCTTC	CATSRGAGRSRDGYTF
TRBJ1-5	TRBV5-8	NA	NA	TGTGCCAGCAGCTCCCGTCCGGGTGGCAATCAGCCCCAGCATTTT	CASSSRPGGNQPQHF
TRBJ1-1	TRBV2	TRBD1	NA	TGTGCCAGCAGTGCAGGTCAGGGGGACACTGAAGCTTTCTTT	CASSAGQGDTEAFF
TRBJ2-1	TRBV11-3	TRBD2	NA	TGTGCCAGCAGCCCCGGGACTAGCGGGAACAATGAGCAGTTCTTC	CASSPGTSGNNEQFF
TRBJ1-5	TRBV29-1	NA	NA	TGCAGCGTTGTGGGGGGGATCAAGTATCAGCCCCAGCATTTT	CSVVGGIKYQPQHF
TRBJ2-2	TRBV5-1	TRBD2	NA	TGCGCCAGCCTTCAACTAGCGGGAGTTCGTGGGGAGCTGTTTTTT	CASLQLAGVRGELFF
TRBJ2-5	TRBV5-6	NA	NA	TGTGCCAGCAGCTTGGTTGTCAGGCGAGCGGAAGAGACCCAGTACTTC	CASSLVVRRAEETQYF
TRBJ2-1	TRBV6-2/TRBV6-3	NA	NA	TGTGCCAGCAGTTACGACACCAACAATGAGCAGTTCTTC	CASSYDTNNEQFF
TRBJ2-3	TRBV5-5	TRBD1	NA	TGTGCCAGCAGCTGGCGGGACAGGGGTATCGTTAGCACAGATACGCAGTATTTT	CASSWRDRGIVSTDTQYF
TRBJ2-5	TRBV19	NA	once	TGTGCCAGTAGTATAGACGGGCAAGAGACCCAGTACTTC	CASSIDGQETQYF
TRBJ2-3	TRBV6-4	TRBD2	NA	TGTGCCAGCAGCGGGACTAGCGGGGCTGATACGCAGTATTTT	CASSGTSGADTQYF
TRBJ1-1	TRBV11-2	TRBD1	NA	TGTGCCAGCAGCCTATCTGACAGGGATGCTTTCTTT	CASSLSDRDAFF
TRBJ2-1	TRBV18	NA	NA	TGTGCCAGCTCCCCTCGGGGGGCCACCTACAATGAGCAGTTCTTC	CASSPRGATYNEQFF
TRBJ1-1	TRBV7-9	NA	few	TGTGCCAGCAGCTTAGTCGGGGTAGACGCTGAAGCTTTCTTT	CASSLVGVDAEAFF
TRBJ2-1	TRBV5-6	TRBD2	NA	TGTGCCAGCAGCTTGGGGCCGGGACTAGGGTTAAATGAGCAGTTCTTC	CASSLGPGLGLNEQFF
TRBJ2-1	TRBV6-6	NA	NA	TGTGCCAGCAGTAACCCCGGGAACAATGAGCAGTTCTTC	CASSNPGNNEQFF
TRBJ2-3	TRBV7-3	TRBD2	NA	TGTGCCAGCAGCTTGGGCGGGAGACCAGATACGCAGTATTTT	CASSLGGRPDTQYF
TRBJ2-2	TRBV6-4	NA	NA	TGTGCCAGCAGAAATCAGAGCGGAGGGAGAAACACCGGGGAGCTGTTTTTT	CASRNQSGGRNTGELFF
TRBJ2-7	TRBV14	NA	NA	TGTGCCAGCAGCAAAACGGACAGTGGGTCCTACGAGCAGTACTTC	CASSKTDSGSYEQYF
TRBJ2-2	TRBV4-2	TRBD2	few	TGTGCCAGCAGCCAAGGGACTAGCGGGAACACCGGGGAGCTGTTTTTT	CASSQGTSGNTGELFF
TRBJ1-2	TRBV5-4	TRBD1	NA	TGTGCCAGCAGCGCGGGACAGACTTATGGCTACACCTTC	CASSAGQTYGYTF
TRBJ1-1	TRBV2	TRBD1	NA	TGTGCCAGCAGTGTGTGGGGCCCCCGACAGGGGAGCGGGACTGAAGCTTTCTTT	CASSVWGPRQGSGTEAFF
TRBJ2-1	TRBV19	TRBD2	once	TGTGCCAGTAGGCTAGCGGGGGCCTACAATGAGCAGTTCTTC	CASRLAGAYNEQFF
TRBJ1-6	TRBV2	TRBD1	NA	TGTGCCAGCAGTTACCCCTCTGGGGACAGTGGGAGCTCCTATAATTCACCCCTCCACTTT	CASSYPSGDSGSSYNSPLHF
TRBJ2-2	TRBV7-9	TRBD1	NA	TGTGCCAGCAGCCCACCTAGACAGGGGAACACCGGGGAGCTGTTTTTT	CASSPPRQGNTGELFF
TRBJ1-2	TRBV10-3	NA	NA	TGTGCCATCAGCCAGACAGGAGACTATGGCTACACCTTC	CAISQTGDYGYTF
TRBJ1-4	TRBV19	NA	NA	TGTGCCAGTATGGAGGGACCCAATGAAAAACTGTTTTTT	CASMEGPNEKLFF
TRBJ1-2	TRBV9	NA	NA	TGTGCCAGCAGCGGAGACACAAGTCCCTATGGCTACACCTTC	CASSGDTSPYGYTF
TRBJ1-4	TRBV9	TRBD1	NA	TGTGCCAGCAGAGATACAGGGGGCGGGAGGTTAAGAGAAAAACTGTTTTTT	CASRDTGGGRLREKLFF
TRBJ1-5	TRBV19	NA	NA	TGTGCCAGTAGTACTATTAGCAATCAGCCCCAGCATTTT	CASSTISNQPQHF
TRBJ2-7	TRBV3-1/TRBV3-2	NA	NA	TGTGCCAGCAGCCAAAATCCGGGACTGGCCAAGGAGCAGTACTTC	CASSQNPGLAKEQYF
TRBJ1-5	TRBV19	NA	NA	TGTGCCAGCAGAATTCTAACAGGCGGCGATCAGCCCCAGCATTTT	CASRILTGGDQPQHF